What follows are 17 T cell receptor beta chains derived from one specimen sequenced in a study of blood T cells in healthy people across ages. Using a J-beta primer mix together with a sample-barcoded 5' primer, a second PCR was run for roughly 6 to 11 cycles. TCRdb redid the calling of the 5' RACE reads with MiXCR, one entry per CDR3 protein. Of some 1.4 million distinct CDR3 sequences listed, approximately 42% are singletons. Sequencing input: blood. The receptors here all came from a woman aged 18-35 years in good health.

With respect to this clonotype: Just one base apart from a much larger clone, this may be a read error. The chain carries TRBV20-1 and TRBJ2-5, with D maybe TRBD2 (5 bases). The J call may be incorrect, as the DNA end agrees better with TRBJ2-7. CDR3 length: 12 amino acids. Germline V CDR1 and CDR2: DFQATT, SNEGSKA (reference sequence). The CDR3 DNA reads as TGCAGTACTAGAGGCTCGGGCGACGAGCAGTACTTC. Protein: CSTRGSGDEQYF.

The CDR3, as DNA: TGTGCCAGCAGCCATGCACTACAGGGTTGGGGGACAGATACGCAGTATTTT. Translating it yields CASSHALQGWGTDTQYF. The rearrangement links TRBV7-9 to TRBJ2-3; maybe TRBD1 (6 bases). The CDR3 runs 17 residues. With 5 bases removed from V and 3 bases from J, the gap between germline ends came to 21 bases. The germline V gene encodes CDR1 SEHNR and CDR2 FQNEAQ (reference sequence).

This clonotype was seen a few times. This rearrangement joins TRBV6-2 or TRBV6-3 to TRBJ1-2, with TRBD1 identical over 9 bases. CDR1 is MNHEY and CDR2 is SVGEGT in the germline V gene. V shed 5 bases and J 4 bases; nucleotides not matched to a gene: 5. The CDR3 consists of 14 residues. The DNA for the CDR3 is TGTGCCAGCAGTACCGGACAGGGGCTCTATGGCTACACCTTC. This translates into CASSTGQGLYGYTF.

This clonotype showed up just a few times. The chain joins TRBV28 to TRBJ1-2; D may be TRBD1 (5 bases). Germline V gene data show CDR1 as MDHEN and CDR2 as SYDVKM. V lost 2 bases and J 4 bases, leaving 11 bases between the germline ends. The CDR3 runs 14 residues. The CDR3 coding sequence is TGTGCCAGCAGTTTAACTGACAGACCCTATGGCTACACCTTC. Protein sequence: CASSLTDRPYGYTF.

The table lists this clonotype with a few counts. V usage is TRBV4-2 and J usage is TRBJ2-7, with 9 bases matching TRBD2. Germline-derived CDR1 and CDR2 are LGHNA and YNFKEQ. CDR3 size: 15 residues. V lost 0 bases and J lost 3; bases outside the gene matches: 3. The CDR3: CASSQDSSGDYEQYF. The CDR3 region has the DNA TGTGCCAGCAGCCAAGATTCTAGCGGGGACTACGAGCAGTACTTC.

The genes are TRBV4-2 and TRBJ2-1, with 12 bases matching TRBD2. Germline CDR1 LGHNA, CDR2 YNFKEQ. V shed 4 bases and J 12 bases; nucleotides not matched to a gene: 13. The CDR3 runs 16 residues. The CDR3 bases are TGTGCCAGCAGCCCCTCGGGACTAGCGGGTCAACGGGGGCAGTTCTTC. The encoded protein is CASSPSGLAGQRGQFF.

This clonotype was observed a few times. CDR3 bases: TGTGCCAGCAGTTACTCACATTGGTTTCTCGATTTCCCCCATGAGCAGTTCTTC. Protein sequence: CASSYSHWFLDFPHEQFF. This sequence joins TRBV6-5 and TRBJ2-1, with no clear D. This CDR3 comprises 18 residues. Trimming stripped 0 bases from V and 8 bases from J, with 23 bases between. Germline CDR1 reads MNHEY; CDR2 reads SVGAGI.

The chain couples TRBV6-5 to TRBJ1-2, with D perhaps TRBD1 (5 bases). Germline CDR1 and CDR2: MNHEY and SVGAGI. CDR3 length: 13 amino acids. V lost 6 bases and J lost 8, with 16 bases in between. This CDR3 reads CASSNAGTWGYTF. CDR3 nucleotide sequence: TGTGCCAGCAGCAACGCGGGGACTTGGGGCTACACCTTC.

The CDR3: CSARAVTSGKTYEQYF. Here the CDR3 DNA reads TGCAGTGCTAGAGCGGTGACTAGCGGCAAAACCTACGAGCAGTACTTC. This rearrangement joins TRBV20-1 to TRBJ2-7; TRBD2 agrees at 9 bases. The V and J ends lost 1 base and 2 bases, in that order; junction bases with no gene match: 9. The V gene's germline CDR1 is DFQATT and CDR2 SNEGSKA (reference sequence). This CDR3 is 16 amino acids long.

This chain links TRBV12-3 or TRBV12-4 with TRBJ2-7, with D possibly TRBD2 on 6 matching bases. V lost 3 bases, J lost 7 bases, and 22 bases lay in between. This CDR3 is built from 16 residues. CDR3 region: CASSFEGLLTGDEQYF. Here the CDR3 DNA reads TGTGCCAGCAGTTTTGAAGGACTACTTACTGGGGATGAGCAGTACTTC.

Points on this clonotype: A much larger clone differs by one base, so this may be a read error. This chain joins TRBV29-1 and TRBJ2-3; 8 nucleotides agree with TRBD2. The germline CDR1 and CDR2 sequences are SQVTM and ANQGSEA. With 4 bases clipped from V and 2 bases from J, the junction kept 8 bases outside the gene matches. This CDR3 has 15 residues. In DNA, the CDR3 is TGCAGCGTTGGGACTGGCGGGGGGAACACAGATACGCAGTATTTT. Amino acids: CSVGTGGGNTDTQYF.

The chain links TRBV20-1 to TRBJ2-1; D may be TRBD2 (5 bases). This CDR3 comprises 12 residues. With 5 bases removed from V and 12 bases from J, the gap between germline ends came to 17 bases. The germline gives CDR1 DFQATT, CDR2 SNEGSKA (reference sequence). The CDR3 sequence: CSAVGDYNGQFF. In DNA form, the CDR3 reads TGCAGTGCTGTAGGTGACTACAACGGGCAGTTCTTC.

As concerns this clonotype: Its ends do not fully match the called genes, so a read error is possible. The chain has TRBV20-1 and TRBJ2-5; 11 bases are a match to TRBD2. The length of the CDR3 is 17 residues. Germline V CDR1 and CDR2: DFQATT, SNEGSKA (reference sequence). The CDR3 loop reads CSAGDGTTSGATPTQYF. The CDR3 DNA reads TGCAGTGCTGGAGATGGGACGACTAGCGGGGCCACGCCGACCCAGTACTTC.

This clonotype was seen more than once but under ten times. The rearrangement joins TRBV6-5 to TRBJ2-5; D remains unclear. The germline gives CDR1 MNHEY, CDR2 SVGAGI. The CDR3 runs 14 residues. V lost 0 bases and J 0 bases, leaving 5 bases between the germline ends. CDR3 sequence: CASSYSSYQETQYF. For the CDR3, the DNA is TGTGCCAGCAGTTACTCCTCGTACCAAGAGACCCAGTACTTC.

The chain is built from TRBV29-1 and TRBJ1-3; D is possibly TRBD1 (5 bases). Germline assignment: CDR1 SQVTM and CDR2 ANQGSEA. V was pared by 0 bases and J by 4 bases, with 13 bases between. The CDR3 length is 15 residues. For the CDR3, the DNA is TGCAGCGTTGAAGATCTAGGGGCTTCGGGAAACACCATATATTTT. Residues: CSVEDLGASGNTIYF.

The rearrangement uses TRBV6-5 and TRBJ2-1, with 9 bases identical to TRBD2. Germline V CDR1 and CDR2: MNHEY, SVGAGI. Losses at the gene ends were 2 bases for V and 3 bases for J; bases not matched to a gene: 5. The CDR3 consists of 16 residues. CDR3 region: CASSYLASGDYNEQFF. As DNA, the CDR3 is TGTGCCAGCAGTTACCTGGCTAGCGGGGACTACAATGAGCAGTTCTTC.

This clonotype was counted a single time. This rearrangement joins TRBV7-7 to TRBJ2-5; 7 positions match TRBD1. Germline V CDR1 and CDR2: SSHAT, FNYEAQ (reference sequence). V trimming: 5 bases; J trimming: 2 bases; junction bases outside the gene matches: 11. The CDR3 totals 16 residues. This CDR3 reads CASSGWDRRGQETQYF. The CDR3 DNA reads TGTGCCAGCAGCGGGTGGGACAGAAGGGGGCAAGAGACCCAGTACTTC.